The rows below give T cell receptor beta chains drawn from one sample of a study of T cells after yellow fever vaccination. TCRdb reanalysed the 5' RACE reads using MiXCR and keeps one entry per CDR3 protein. The table has 100,000 to 150,000 distinct CDR3 sequences, about 8.4% seen once. Sequenced here: CD8+ T cells sorted from PBMCs, sampled on the day of the yellow fever booster vaccination. The receptors were sampled from a man aged 18 to 30 who received the YFV17D yellow fever vaccine. The conserved cysteine and the conserved F or W are not part of the CDR3 here.

CDR3 protein	V gene	J gene
SVEGTGSGETQY	TRBV29-1	TRBJ2-5
ATSDSLGRIQETQY	TRBV24-1	TRBJ2-5
ASSSQVYEQY	TRBV12-3/TRBV12-4	TRBJ2-7
ASSLEVEAF	TRBV7-2	TRBJ1-1
ASRGRVYNEQF	TRBV6-5	TRBJ2-1
ASRWDREYTEAF	TRBV19	TRBJ1-1
ASSLDGLAADNYNEQF	TRBV7-3	TRBJ2-1
ASSLGRFNTGELF	TRBV12-3/TRBV12-4	TRBJ2-2
ASSGGSSYEQY	TRBV6-1	TRBJ2-7
ASSTGTGNEQF	TRBV28	TRBJ2-1
ASSQADSYNEQF	TRBV4-2	TRBJ2-1
ASSQEAPPGNLEDTIY	TRBV4-3	TRBJ1-3
ASSLARGKVAYEQY	TRBV7-9	TRBJ2-7
ASAPGQGPYEQY	TRBV12-3/TRBV12-4	TRBJ2-7
ASSYAVGTALNEQF	TRBV6-2/TRBV6-3	TRBJ2-1
ASSLRGSTDTQY	TRBV6-4	TRBJ2-3
ASSDGRGNTEAF	TRBV25-1	TRBJ1-1
SVAGDRYWEENEQF	TRBV29-1	TRBJ2-1
ASSKADTGFTDTQY	TRBV21-1	TRBJ2-3
ASSQGWLAPETQY	TRBV4-3	TRBJ2-5
ASNPVTSGGDTQY	TRBV7-9	TRBJ2-3
ASSDSRNSLNYGYT	TRBV6-4	TRBJ1-2
ASSPRPAGQNTEAF	TRBV27	TRBJ1-1
ASSWHGGGTDTQY	TRBV5-1	TRBJ2-3
ASSFWTLFKETQY	TRBV5-1	TRBJ2-5
ASSHGQGRVEQF	TRBV12-3/TRBV12-4	TRBJ2-1
ASSQTGTGGLENTDTQY	TRBV11-2	TRBJ2-3
ASSGGGASTDTQY	TRBV6-4	TRBJ2-3
ASGFPQIEAF	TRBV12-5	TRBJ1-1
ASSLVPRGGTEAF	TRBV12-3/TRBV12-4	TRBJ1-1
ASSQVLGQKKQPQH	TRBV4-3	TRBJ1-5
ASSQDLGLAGKETQY	TRBV4-3	TRBJ2-5